The sequence of this T cell receptor beta chain was determined in a study of neoadjuvant nivolumab and ipilimumab in lung cancer. Findings and caveats of the study: Only two of four nivolumab-treated tumors gained richness and clonality by surgery.

Generated by immunoSEQ multiplex PCR, the TCRdb table keeps only in-frame clones and is missing some. The top ten clones hold roughly 5% of a sample with about 28,000 clones, 83% of them seen once. This clone occurred once. Antigen: not known. Here the sequenced sample was tumor tissue, taken after neoadjuvant nivolumab, alone or with ipilimumab, at or shortly before surgery. The TCR was taken from an adult with non-small cell lung cancer.

Written as DNA, the CDR3 is TGCGCCAGCAGCTTGGGCGGGGTCTATGGCTACACCTTC. Translation gives CASSLGGVYGYTF. V gene TRBV5-1 combines with J gene TRBJ1-2; D is undetermined. In germline, CDR1 is SGHRS, CDR2 YFSETQ. The germline V and J ends were trimmed by 0 bases and 4 bases, with 7 bases remaining between them. The CDR3 is 13 residues long.